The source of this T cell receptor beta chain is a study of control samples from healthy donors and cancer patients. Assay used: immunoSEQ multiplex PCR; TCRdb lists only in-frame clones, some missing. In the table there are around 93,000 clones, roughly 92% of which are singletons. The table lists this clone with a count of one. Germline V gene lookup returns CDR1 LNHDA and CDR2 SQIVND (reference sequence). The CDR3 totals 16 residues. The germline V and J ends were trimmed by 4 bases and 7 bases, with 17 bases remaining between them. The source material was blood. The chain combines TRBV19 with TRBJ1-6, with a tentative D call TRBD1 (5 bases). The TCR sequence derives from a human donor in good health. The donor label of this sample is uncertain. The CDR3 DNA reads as TGTGCCAGTAGTAGACGGACACCCACGGCGAATTCACCCCTCCACTTT. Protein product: CASSRRTPTANSPLHF.